This TCR beta chain came from a study of cytotoxic CD8 clonotypes in ibrutinib-treated CLL. About the study: Patients attained 25 or so partial and 2 complete responses; at median 68 months, about 14 remained remitted while 12 progressed.

The study's findings and limits: Researchers report that baseline clonality outpaced age-matched healthy donors and tracked circulating CD8+ T-cell counts.

Concerning this clone itself: Its target is unknown.

Assay used: immunoSEQ multiplex PCR; TCRdb lists only in-frame clones, some missing. The sample contains approximately 70,000 clones, 80% of which appear only once. J lost 7 bases, V lost 1 base, and 2 bases had no gene match. The germline V gene encodes CDR1 SGHRS and CDR2 YFSETQ. This CDR3 is built from 12 residues. The sequence was obtained from a human donor with chronic lymphocytic leukemia. Sequences were derived from PBMCs, sampled at disease progression, from a patient treated with ibrutinib. The chain has TRBV5-1 and TRBJ2-7; 7 bases line up with TRBD1. CDR3 protein: CASSLTGEEQYF. CDR3 bases: TGCGCCAGCAGCTTGACAGGGGAAGAGCAGTACTTC.